There are a few counts of the clone carrying this TCR beta chain. Its antigen is unidentified. This sample was taken from a study of blood T cells in healthy people across ages. General study findings and limits: Roughly linear age-related decline in beta diversity appeared, significant by age about 40. One million T cells yielded diversity estimates that were considered underestimates.

The CDR3 is 16 residues long. Germline V CDR1 and CDR2: SGHVS, FQNEAQ. Unmatched junction bases numbered 8, after V lost 1 base and J lost 7 bases. Then a second PCR, running roughly 6 to 11 cycles, was carried out with a sample-barcoded 5' primer and a J-beta primer mix. A template-switch adaptor with 12 random nucleotides tagged each cDNA molecule. TCRdb fed the 5' RACE reads into MiXCR, producing one record per CDR3 protein. Here the sample spans about 720,000 distinct CDR3 sequences, 22% being singletons. This chain links TRBV7-8 with TRBJ1-4; the match to TRBD1 covers 8 bases. Sequenced input: blood. This clonotype was obtained from an older man in good health. For the CDR3, the DNA is TGTGCCAGCAGCTTAGGAGGACAGGGTTGGAGTGAAAAACTGTTTTTT. Protein: CASSLGGQGWSEKLFF.